This entry is about one T cell receptor (beta chain). Its target is unknown. The CDR3 is made up of 15 amino acids. The germline gives CDR1 SNHLY, CDR2 FYNNEI. Losses at the gene ends were 6 bases for V and 3 bases for J; bases not matched to a gene: 7. Clinical symptoms, serum thyroxine, TRAb, thyroid ultrasound and orbital computed tomography were relied on for diagnosis. RNA transcripts were the source from which TCR beta CDR3 regions were amplified. RT-PCR was first run with HTBI primers, then multiplex PCR in a second round. MiXCR, run by TCRdb on the multiplex PCR reads, gives a single entry per CDR3 protein. This sample has 52,000 or so distinct CDR3 sequences; approximately 50% occur once, and the top ten carry over 3.5%. The data stem from a study of Graves' ophthalmopathy and Graves' hyperthyroidism. The wider study: Prior to any treatment, peripheral blood was collected at the time of initial diagnosis.

Study-level points and caveats: The model predicted progression of ophthalmopathy with a sensitivity of 60% to 71%, and its specificity was about 72%.

The rearrangement links TRBV2 to TRBJ2-7; 11 bases are shared with TRBD1. The sample comprised peripheral blood. The TCR originated in an adult woman with Graves' ophthalmopathy. For the CDR3, the DNA is TGTGCCAGCAGCCCTAGGACAGGGGGCATCTACGAGCAGTACTTC. It translates to CASSPRTGGIYEQYF.